The 21 T cell receptor beta chains below were found in one sample sequenced in a study of blood T cell repertoires in COVID-19. This table comes from immunoSEQ multiplex PCR, and its TCRdb copy is limited to in-frame clones, with some not included. Among fewer than 250,000 clones, about 94% were seen once, and the ten largest hold more than 0.7%. Sequencing used peripheral blood. Every receptor here comes from a man in his 60s with COVID-19, enrolled during active disease.

The chain links TRBV14 to TRBJ2-1; tentatively, D is TRBD2 (5 bases). CDR1 and CDR2 (germline): SGHDN, FVKESK. The CDR3 runs to 13 residues. Trimming took 10 bases from V and 6 from J, leaving 16 bases between them. The CDR3 DNA follows: TGTGCCATTTGGGGAGCCCCGAGCAATGAGCAGTTCTTC. It codes for CAIWGAPSNEQFF.

J is TRBJ2-7 and V is TRBV9, with a tentative D call TRBD1 (6 bases). The germline V gene has CDR1 SGDLS and CDR2 YYNGEE. This CDR3 has 16 residues. V gave up 0 bases and J gave up 8 bases, with 21 bases separating them. The DNA for the CDR3 is TGTGCCAGCAGCGTAGAAGATGGGGGCGCATCGGCAAAGCAGTACTTC. Protein sequence: CASSVEDGGASAKQYF.

The gene calls are TRBV12-3 or TRBV12-4 and TRBJ1-2, with 7 bases matching TRBD1. The J segment lost 7 bases and the V segment lost 2 bases, leaving 1 base of the junction unmatched. The CDR3 length is 12 residues. CDR3 sequence (DNA): TGTGCCAGCAGTTTACAGGGGGTTGGCTACACCTTC. Amino acids: CASSLQGVGYTF.

V is TRBV7-2 and J is TRBJ1-2; D is uncertain. The V gene lost 1 base and the J gene lost 1 base, with 7 bases spanning the gap. In germline, CDR1 is SGHTA, CDR2 FQGNSA. The CDR3 loop spans 14 amino acids. For the CDR3, the DNA is TGTGCCAGCAGCTTAGTTACGGGTAACTATGGCTACACCTTC. Translated: CASSLVTGNYGYTF.

V usage is TRBV5-1 and J usage is TRBJ1-3; D unclear. V was shortened by 0 bases and J by 1 base, with 2 bases between the two germline ends. The CDR3 loop spans 13 amino acids. The germline V gene has CDR1 SGHRS and CDR2 YFSETQ. CDR3 residues: CASSLASGNTIYF. The CDR3 bases are TGCGCCAGCAGCTTGGCGTCTGGAAACACCATATATTTT.

DNA for the CDR3: TGTGCCAGCAGCTTTAAGTTAACCCTGGGACAGACGAGGGTGTTACGCGGCACCTTC. This gives the protein CASSFKLTLGQTRVLRGTF. V and J are TRBV12-1 and TRBJ1-2; the table calls TRBD1, which could not be checked here. TRBV12-1 is a recognized pseudogene. The CDR3 totals 19 residues.

CDR3: CASSYGGALSIRAFF. CDR3 in DNA: TGTGCCAGCAGTTACGGAGGGGCCTTATCCATCCGCGCTTTCTTT. This chain links TRBV5-8 with TRBJ1-1, with D possibly TRBD1 on 5 matching bases. Germline lookup yields CDR1 SGHTS and CDR2 YDEGEE. The germline V and J ends were trimmed by 5 bases and 11 bases, with 25 bases remaining between them. This CDR3 comprises 15 residues.

The rearrangement joins TRBV2 to TRBJ2-2, with TRBD2 identical over 14 bases. From germline, CDR1 is SNHLY and CDR2 FYNNEI. This CDR3 comprises 17 residues. The trim removed 10 bases at V and 6 bases at J, leaving 13 bases unmatched. The CDR3 region is CATPGTSGRKRSGELFF. The CDR3 coding sequence is TGTGCCACCCCCGGGACTAGCGGGAGAAAGCGGTCCGGGGAGCTGTTTTTT. Full variable domain (rest looked up from reference TRBV2 and TRBJ2-2): EPEVTQTPSHQVTQMGQEVILRCVPISNHLYFYWYRQILGQKVEFLVSFYNNEISEKSEIFDDQFSVERPDGSNFTLKIRSTKLEDSAMYFCATPGTSGRKRSGELFFGEGSRLTVL.

The chain links TRBV7-2 to TRBJ2-7, with 7 positions matching TRBD1. V dropped 5 bases and J dropped 2; count of bases not matched to a gene: 6. This CDR3 has 14 amino acids. Germline loops: CDR1 SGHTA, CDR2 FQGNSA. As DNA, the CDR3 is TGTGCCAGCAGCCCAGACACAGGGGCCTACGAGCAGTACTTC. Residues: CASSPDTGAYEQYF.

This chain connects TRBV12-3 or TRBV12-4 to TRBJ1-1; a possible D gene is TRBD1 (5 bases). The CDR3 contains 13 residues. V was clipped by 6 bases and J by 11 bases, with 19 bases between them. The DNA for the CDR3 is TGTGCCAGCAGCCTCTCGTCGTCAGGGTCGGCTTTCTTT. It encodes CASSLSSSGSAFF.

The CDR3 loop is CASRRGNEQFF. Here the CDR3 DNA reads TGTGCCAGTAGAAGAGGCAATGAGCAGTTCTTC. V is TRBV19 and J is TRBJ2-1; D unresolved. Germline values: CDR1 LNHDA, CDR2 SQIVND (reference sequence). The ends were cut back, 6 bases at V and 6 bases at J, with 6 bases in the middle. The CDR3 is 11 residues long.

The J gene is TRBJ2-7, the V gene TRBV10-3; D might be TRBD2 (6 bases). The V end lost 8 bases, the J end lost 0 bases, and 8 bases lay between the germline ends. The CDR3 contains 12 residues. Germline CDR1 is ENHRY and CDR2 is SYGVKD. As DNA, the CDR3 is TGTGCCATCGGAGGGAACTCCTACGAGCAGTACTTC. This translates into CAIGGNSYEQYF.

V usage is TRBV7-9 and J usage is TRBJ1-5, with 10 bases fitting TRBD1. CDR3 length: 16 amino acids. Germline V gene sequence: CDR1 SEHNR, CDR2 FQNEAQ (reference sequence). V shed 2 bases and J 7 bases; nucleotides not matched to a gene: 8. As DNA, the CDR3 is TGTGCCAGCAGCTTAACAACCGGGACAGGGGCGCAGCCCCAGCATTTT. Protein product: CASSLTTGTGAQPQHF. The full variable domain, with the rest looked up from reference TRBV7-9 and TRBJ1-5, is DTGVSQNPRHKITKRGQNVTFRCDPISEHNRLYWYRQTLGQGPEFLTYFQNEAQLEKSRLLSDRFSAERPKGSFSTLEIQRTEQGDSAMYLCASSLTTGTGAQPQHFGDGTRLSIL.

V is TRBV18 and J is TRBJ2-1; 9 positions agree with TRBD2. The CDR3 is 15 amino acids. Germline assignment: CDR1 KGHSH and CDR2 LQKENI. The junction had 6 bases not matched to a gene; V was cut back by 3 bases and J by 6 bases. CDR3 protein: CASSPEGLALNEQFF. The CDR3 region has the DNA TGTGCCAGCTCACCGGAAGGACTAGCGCTCAATGAGCAGTTCTTC.

This sequence joins TRBV5-1 and TRBJ1-2; 9 nucleotides line up with TRBD1. This CDR3 region has 15 residues. Germline V gene sequence: CDR1 SGHRS, CDR2 YFSETQ. V lost 4 bases to trimming and J lost 8 bases; unmatched junction nucleotides: 12. In DNA form, the CDR3 reads TGCGCCAGCAGCGTTTCCCCGGGACAGGGTATCGGCTACACCTTC. Its translation: CASSVSPGQGIGYTF. The full variable domain, in which reference TRBV5-1 and TRBJ1-2 provide the parts outside the CDR3, is KAGVTQTPRYLIKTRGQQVTLSCSPISGHRSVSWYQQTPGQGLQFLFEYFSETQRNKGNFPGRFSGRQFSNSRSEMNVSTLELGDSALYLCASSVSPGQGIGYTFGSGTRLTVV.

This rearrangement joins TRBV5-8 to TRBJ1-2; 7 bases match TRBD1. V shed 2 bases and J 14 bases; nucleotides not matched to a gene: 18. The CDR3 is 15 amino acids. CDR1 is SGHTS and CDR2 is YDEGEE in the germline V gene. The DNA of the CDR3 is TGTGCCAGCAGCTTAACGACAGGGCACATTGTATGGAGAACCTTC. This encodes CASSLTTGHIVWRTF.

The rearrangement joins TRBV6-1 to TRBJ2-5; 7 bases are a match to TRBD2. The germline CDR1 and CDR2 sequences are MNHNS and SASEGT. CDR3 length: 17 residues. After removal of 3 bases from V and 5 bases from J, the junction contained 15 bases not matched to a gene. CDR3: CASSDNMGGSSGETQYF. The DNA for the CDR3 is TGTGCCAGCAGTGATAATATGGGCGGGAGTTCGGGGGAGACCCAGTACTTC.

The chain recombines TRBV3-1 (or the pseudogene TRBV3-2) with TRBJ2-2, with D perhaps matching TRBD2 (5 bases). The V and J ends lost 3 bases and 7 bases respectively, with 12 bases between them. Germline-derived CDR1 and CDR2 are LGHDT and YNNKEL (reference sequence). The CDR3 is 14 amino acids. CDR3: CASSQSGKGGELFF. The CDR3 bases are TGTGCCAGCAGCCAGTCGGGAAAGGGCGGGGAGCTGTTTTTT.

The chain couples TRBV3-1 (or the pseudogene TRBV3-2) to TRBJ1-1; D is ambiguous. Trimming removed 0 bases from V and 11 bases from J, with 13 bases in between. Per the germline V gene, CDR1 is LGHDT and CDR2 is YNNKEL (reference sequence). This CDR3 is 13 amino acids long. The CDR3 DNA reads TGTGCCAGCAGCCAAGACGGCCCTGGAGGGGCTTTCTTT. It yields the protein CASSQDGPGGAFF.

The chain uses TRBV29-1 and TRBJ2-4; no firm D call. Trimming stripped 6 bases from V and 6 bases from J, with 9 bases between. The CDR3 contains 11 residues. Germline V gene sequence: CDR1 SQVTM, CDR2 ANQGSEA. As DNA, the CDR3 is TGCAGCGTCGAACTGTCAAACATTCAGTACTTC. This sequence encodes CSVELSNIQYF.

The chain has TRBV5-6 and TRBJ2-1; 11 nucleotides match TRBD2. Trimming removed 4 bases from V and 5 bases from J; junction bases left unmatched: 5. This CDR3 spans 15 amino acids. Germline-derived CDR1 and CDR2 are SGHDT and YYEEEE. The CDR3 spells CASSISGGADNEQFF. Here the CDR3 DNA reads TGTGCCAGCAGCATTAGCGGGGGGGCCGACAATGAGCAGTTCTTC.